This T cell receptor beta chain was documented in a study of early stage breast cancer tumors. Study as a whole: Most of the 16 invasive tumors were ER+, PR+ and HER2-.

In regard to this clone: Its antigen is undetermined.

Each sample had two DNA replicates, roughly 0.5 ug blood or around 1.4 ug tissue. Data came from immunoSEQ multiplex PCR; TCRdb stores just in-frame clones and leaves some out. The data contain more than 55,000 clones, about 74% of them seen just once; the ten biggest clones take up roughly 3.4%. General study results and limits: Compared with adjacent normal breast tissue, tumors showed 2.5 to 3-fold greater T cell density and higher clonality.

CDR1 is MGHRA, CDR2 YSYEKL, per germline. The CDR3 totals 18 residues. V shed 0 bases, J shed 6 bases, and the junction held 8 bases outside the gene matches. The specimen sequenced was blood. This sequence joins TRBV4-1 and TRBJ2-1; 13 bases map to TRBD2. The receptor comes from a person in their twenties or thirties with breast cancer. CDR3 loop: CASSQDPQGLAGTNEQFF. DNA for the CDR3: TGCGCCAGCAGCCAAGATCCGCAGGGACTAGCGGGAACCAATGAGCAGTTCTTC.